What follows are 7 T cell receptor beta chains derived from one specimen sequenced in a study of blood T cell repertoires in COVID-19. Using immunoSEQ multiplex PCR, the repertoire was profiled, and TCRdb retains in-frame clones only, with some absent. The table records around 69,000 clones, approximately 85% of them present only once. Source material: peripheral blood. These TCRs come from a man aged 50 to 60 with acute or convalescent COVID-19.

J is TRBJ1-1 and V is TRBV6-5; perhaps TRBD1 as D (6 bases). The CDR3 is made up of 15 amino acids. Germline V lookup: CDR1 MNHEY, CDR2 SVGAGI. V gave up 10 bases and J gave up 5 bases, with 23 bases separating them. The CDR3 loop reads CATSEGVLDGTEAFF. In DNA form, the CDR3 reads TGTGCCACCTCCGAGGGGGTGCTCGATGGAACTGAAGCTTTCTTT.

The chain recombines TRBV5-1 with TRBJ1-1; TRBD1 might be the D (6 bases). Germline V gene sequence: CDR1 SGHRS, CDR2 YFSETQ. CDR3 length: 17 amino acids. V lost 0 bases and J 4 bases, leaving 19 bases between the germline ends. This CDR3 is CASSLAFGIGGSTEAFF. CDR3 sequence (DNA): TGCGCCAGCAGCTTGGCCTTTGGGATAGGGGGATCCACTGAAGCTTTCTTT.

The chain joins TRBV7-6 to TRBJ2-5, with TRBD2 matching over 10 bases. V lost 5 bases and J lost 1; bases outside the gene matches: 13. Germline V lookup: CDR1 SGHVS, CDR2 FNYEAQ. The CDR3 has 18 residues. The CDR3 DNA reads as TGTGCCAGCAGCCCGGGTTCAGCGGGGGGGGGAACCCAAGAGACCCAGTACTTC. Translation gives CASSPGSAGGGTQETQYF.

V and J are TRBV5-4 and TRBJ2-1; 9 bases fit TRBD2. Germline assignment: CDR1 SGHNT and CDR2 YYREEE (reference sequence). After removal of 6 bases from V and 5 bases from J, the junction contained 12 bases not matched to a gene. This CDR3 has 16 amino acids. The CDR3 sequence is CASTPGLANTDNEQFF. The CDR3 DNA is TGTGCCAGCACGCCGGGACTAGCTAATACCGACAATGAGCAGTTCTTC. The entire variable domain, with the rest obtained from reference TRBV5-4 and TRBJ2-1, is as follows: ETGVTQSPTHLIKTRGQQVTLRCSSQSGHNTVSWYQQALGQGPQFIFQYYREEENGRGNFPPRFSGLQFPNYSSELNVNALELDDSALYLCASTPGLANTDNEQFFGPGTRLTVL.

With respect to this clone: The germline gene is not matched at one end of the junction; a read error may be the cause. Here the CDR3 reads CASSERRAGGPPF. The DNA for the CDR3 is TGTGCCAGCAGTGAAAGGCGGGCGGGGGGGCCACCTTTT. The chain employs TRBV2 and TRBJ2-3; 9 bases map to TRBD2. The CDR3 consists of 13 residues. From germline, CDR1 is SNHLY and CDR2 FYNNEI.

The chain couples TRBV18 to TRBJ2-7; 10 nucleotides line up with TRBD1. This CDR3 contains 15 residues. The V and J ends lost 5 bases and 3 bases, in that order; junction bases with no gene match: 7. Germline V CDR1 and CDR2: KGHSH, LQKENI. The CDR3 bases are TGTGCCAGCTCATTTGGGACAGGGGCATACTACGAGCAGTACGTC. Protein: CASSFGTGAYYEQYV.

The J gene is TRBJ1-6, the V gene TRBV28, with TRBD1 as a possible D gene (5 bases). V lost 1 base, J lost 9 bases, and 7 bases lay in between. The CDR3 length is 13 residues. CDR1 and CDR2 (germline): MDHEN, SYDVKM. The DNA of the CDR3 is TGTGCCAGCAGTTTATTAGACAGTTCACCCCTCCACTTT. It yields the protein CASSLLDSSPLHF.